This is a list of T cell receptor beta chains from one sample in a study of blood T cell repertoires in COVID-19. Profiling relied on immunoSEQ multiplex PCR, and the TCRdb table lists in-frame clones only, not all of them. In the table there are about 54,000 clones, about nine tenths of which are singletons. Sequenced material: peripheral blood. Receptor source: a man aged 50-59 years with active COVID-19. Both conserved end residues are part of each CDR3. The order of the fields is clone size, J gene, V gene, D gene, CDR3 DNA, CDR3 protein. A D gene is named only where the DNA matches it firmly. Clone size is shown for a subset of rows, as once, few, many or a class of expanded clone.

NA TRBJ2-2 TRBV18 TRBD2 TGTGCCAGCTCACCACTATCAGCGGGGGGAAACACCGGGGAGCTGTTTTTT CASSPLSAGGNTGELFF
once TRBJ2-3 TRBV25-1 TRBD2 TGTGCCAGCAGTGAAGCGCGGGGAGGGAGAGATACGCAGTATTTT CASSEARGGRDTQYF
NA TRBJ2-1 TRBV11-3 NA TGTGCCAGCAGCTTAGTGAGCTACAATGAGCAGTTCTTC CASSLVSYNEQFF
NA TRBJ2-1 TRBV4-1 NA TGCGCCAGCACCCGGCCGGGAAAGAGCTCCTACAATGAGCAGTTCTTC CASTRPGKSSYNEQFF
NA TRBJ2-1 TRBV7-2 TRBD2 TGTGCCAGCAGCCTAGGGGCCCTAGCGGGAGGGCGCAATGAGCAGTTCTTC CASSLGALAGGRNEQFF
once TRBJ2-7 TRBV3-1/TRBV3-2 TRBD2 TGTGCCAGCAGCCAAGGGTCTAGCGGGCCCCTCGAGCAGTACTTC CASSQGSSGPLEQYF
few TRBJ2-7 TRBV7-6 TRBD1 TGTGCCAGCGGTCAGGGGGACAGGGGTTACGAGCAGTACTTC CASGQGDRGYEQYF
NA TRBJ2-1 TRBV20-1 NA TGCAGTGCGACTTCCCCCCCTGAGCAGTTCTTC CSATSPPEQFF
NA TRBJ2-7 TRBV5-1 NA TGCGCCAGCGCCCAGGCGGGCGGATCCCACGAGCAGTACTTC CASAQAGGSHEQYF
NA TRBJ2-5 TRBV28 NA TGTGCCAGCAGTTTACCCGTGGGGCTCCTATACTTC CASSLPVGLLYF
once TRBJ1-6 TRBV7-2 NA TGTGCCAGCAGAGGTCAGGGTGATTCACCCCTCCACTTT CASRGQGDSPLHF
once TRBJ2-7 TRBV6-5 TRBD2 TGTGCCAGCAGTTCGGGGACTAGCGTCTACGAGCAGTACTTC CASSSGTSVYEQYF
NA TRBJ2-3 TRBV29-1 NA TGCAGCGTTGGGTCCGTTACCCTGAGCCGCACAGATACGCAGTATTTT CSVGSVTLSRTDTQYF
NA TRBJ2-1 TRBV3-1/TRBV3-2 TRBD2 TGTGCCAGCAGCTACCTGCGTAGCGGGGGGGCGGGTGAGCAGTTCTTC CASSYLRSGGAGEQFF
NA TRBJ1-5 TRBV19 TRBD1 TGTGCCAGTAGTATAGTAGGAGGGGGCGGTAATCAGCCCCAGCATTTT CASSIVGGGGNQPQHF
NA TRBJ2-7 TRBV28 NA TGTGCCACCTACAGCCCCTCCTACGAGCAGTACTTC CATYSPSYEQYF
NA TRBJ2-7 TRBV28 TRBD1 TGTGCCAGCAGCGATCCCTGGACAGGGAACTCCTACGAGCAGTACTTC CASSDPWTGNSYEQYF
NA TRBJ1-6 TRBV5-1 NA TGCGCCAGCAGCTTGGCCCCAGGGGATAATTCACCCCTCCACTTT CASSLAPGDNSPLHF
NA TRBJ1-5 TRBV5-4 NA TGTGCCAGCAGCTATGGGGGGGGTGACAATCAGCCCCAGCATTTT CASSYGGGDNQPQHF
NA TRBJ2-3 TRBV3-1/TRBV3-2 NA TGTGCCAGCAGCCAAGCCGAGACAGGCGATACAGATACGCAGTATTTT CASSQAETGDTDTQYF
NA TRBJ1-1 TRBV4-2 NA TGTGCCAGCAGCCAAAGGGTGGGGGGGTCGAACACTGAAGCTTTCTTT CASSQRVGGSNTEAFF
NA TRBJ2-7 TRBV30 NA TGTGCCTGCTCCAGAGGAACTACGAGGGAGCAGTACTTC CACSRGTTREQYF
NA TRBJ1-5 TRBV2 TRBD1 TGTGCCAGCAGCCCTGAATCGGGACAGTATAATCAGCCCCAGCATTTT CASSPESGQYNQPQHF
NA TRBJ2-1 TRBV10-3 NA TGTGCCATCAGTGCAGGGGGGAATGAGCAGTTCTTC CAISAGGNEQFF
once TRBJ1-1 TRBV12-3/TRBV12-4 NA TGTGCCAGCAGTAGACACAGGGTCACTGAAGCTTTCTTT CASSRHRVTEAFF
NA TRBJ2-3 TRBV7-2 NA TGTGCCAGCAGCCCCCAGCAGGGTACGCAGTATTTT CASSPQQGTQYF
NA TRBJ2-7 TRBV30 NA TGTGCCTGGAGTCTACTGGGGGGTTCCTACGAGCAGTACTTC CAWSLLGGSYEQYF
once TRBJ2-6 TRBV6-4 NA TGTGCCAGCCCCCGGGACATAAGCTCTGGGGCCAACGTCCTGACTTTC CASPRDISSGANVLTF
NA TRBJ2-7 TRBV7-6 NA TGTGCCAGCGCCCAGAACAGGGTAGGGGTCTCCTACGAGCAGTACTTC CASAQNRVGVSYEQYF
NA TRBJ2-1 TRBV7-2 TRBD2 TGTGCCAGCAGCTTAGATAGTAGCGGGAGGGCCAATGAGCAGTTCTTC CASSLDSSGRANEQFF
NA TRBJ2-3 TRBV14 NA TGTGCCAGCAGTGGCGACTACGGGAGAGATACGCAGTATTTT CASSGDYGRDTQYF
NA TRBJ1-1 TRBV18 NA TGTGCCAGCTCACCAAGGACCGGGAGGGGCACTGAAGCTTTCTTT CASSPRTGRGTEAFF
NA TRBJ1-1 TRBV7-2 NA TGTGCCAGCAGCCCGAGCGTAGTGAACACTGAAGCTTTCTTT CASSPSVVNTEAFF
NA TRBJ2-7 TRBV3-1/TRBV3-2 NA TGTGCCAGCAGCCCGTGGGGGGTTTTCGGCTACGAGCAGTACTTC CASSPWGVFGYEQYF
once TRBJ1-6 TRBV30 NA TGTGCCTGGAGTGTACTAGTTCAGGAGGCGTCACCCCTCCACTTT CAWSVLVQEASPLHF
few TRBJ1-1 TRBV11-3 TRBD1 TGTGCCAGCAGCTCACAGGGGGCCGAAGCTTTCTTT CASSSQGAEAFF
NA TRBJ1-1 TRBV5-1 TRBD1 TGCGCCAGCAGCCAGGGACAGGCTGGAGGTGGTTTCTTT CASSQGQAGGGFF
NA TRBJ2-7 TRBV6-2/TRBV6-3 TRBD2 TGTGCCAGCAGCCCCGGGACTAGCGGGGGGTTCACGAGGTCCTTCTCCTACGAGCAGTACTTC CASSPGTSGGFTRSFSYEQYF